This passage covers 20 T cell receptor beta chains from one sample sequenced in a study of OX40 agonist ivuxolimab in advanced cancers. Sequencing used immunoSEQ multiplex PCR; TCRdb keeps in-frame clones, though not all of them. The table lists under 100,000 clones, about 88% of them singletons, with under 0.9% in the top ten. Sample: CD4+ or CD8+ T cells sorted from blood, taken in a trial of the OX40 agonist ivuxolimab. These receptors originate from an adult with an advanced solid tumor such as melanoma, head and neck, liver or kidney cancer.

This clone was counted a few times. The chain combines TRBV9 with TRBJ1-5; the match to TRBD1 covers 8 bases. Germline V gives CDR1 SGDLS, CDR2 YYNGEE. This CDR3 spans 14 amino acids. V lost 3 bases to trimming and J lost 4 bases; unmatched junction nucleotides: 3. This chain's CDR3 is CASSGGTGNQPQHF. In nucleotides, the CDR3 is TGTGCCAGCAGCGGCGGGACAGGTAATCAGCCCCAGCATTTT. Full variable domain (rest looked up from reference TRBV9 and TRBJ1-5): DSGVTQTPKHLITATGQRVTLRCSPRSGDLSVYWYQQSLDQGLQFLIQYYNGEERAKGNILERFSAQQFPDLHSELNLSSLELGDSALYFCASSGGTGNQPQHFGDGTRLSIL.

The rearrangement uses TRBV6-6 and TRBJ2-7, with 7 bases matching TRBD2. The V gene's germline CDR1 is MNHNY and CDR2 SVGAGI (reference sequence). V gave up 5 bases and J gave up 1 base; unmatched junction bases: 5. The CDR3 spans 14 residues. The DNA of the CDR3 is TGTGCCAGCAGTGCCCTAGCGGTTTCCTACGAGCAGTACTTC. Protein sequence: CASSALAVSYEQYF.

This chain connects TRBV11-3 to TRBJ2-7; 8 nucleotides agree with TRBD2. CDR1 is SGHNT and CDR2 is YENEEA in the germline V gene. The trim removed 5 bases at V and 5 bases at J, leaving 8 bases unmatched. The CDR3 has 14 amino acids. The CDR3 region is CASSPGGTRNEQYF. The CDR3, as DNA: TGTGCCAGCAGCCCCGGGGGGACTAGAAACGAGCAGTACTTC.

V and J are TRBV19 and TRBJ2-2; D is unclear. There are 12 residues in the CDR3. Germline CDR1 and CDR2: LNHDA and SQIVND (reference sequence). With 4 bases removed from V and 3 bases from J, the gap between germline ends came to 3 bases. The CDR3: CASSTYTGELFF. CDR3 in DNA: TGTGCCAGTAGTACTTACACCGGGGAGCTGTTTTTT.

CDR3 in amino acids: CASSSGDGNIQYF. DNA for the CDR3: TGTGCCAGCAGTTCCGGGGACGGGAACATTCAGTACTTC. The chain joins TRBV5-5 to TRBJ2-4; D may match TRBD1 or TRBD2 (5 bases each). Trimming took off 5 bases at V and 7 bases at J, with 13 bases between the two ends. The germline CDR1 and CDR2 sequences are SGHKS and YYEKEE (reference sequence). The CDR3 contains 13 residues.

The table lists this clone with a count of one. This rearrangement joins TRBV6-4 to TRBJ1-5; maybe TRBD1 (6 bases). The CDR3 extends over 13 amino acids. Trimming pared 3 bases from V and 7 bases from J, leaving 10 bases between. Germline CDR1 reads MRHNA; CDR2 reads SNTAGT. Here the CDR3 reads CASSEGQGQPQHF. CDR3 in DNA: TGTGCCAGCAGTGAAGGGCAGGGGCAGCCCCAGCATTTT.

The V gene is TRBV4-1, the J gene TRBJ1-2; D might be TRBD1 (5 bases). Germline lookup yields CDR1 MGHRA and CDR2 YSYEKL. V lost 6 bases and J lost 0, with 11 bases in between. The CDR3 runs 14 residues. The CDR3 sequence: CASSWGSSNYGYTF. Here the CDR3 DNA reads TGCGCCAGCAGTTGGGGCAGTTCTAACTATGGCTACACCTTC.

The rearrangement joins TRBV13 to TRBJ2-5; D remains unclear. The V and J ends lost 4 bases and 5 bases respectively, with 5 bases between them. The CDR3 is 11 amino acids. The V gene's germline CDR1 is PRHDT and CDR2 FYEKMQ (reference sequence). Here the CDR3 DNA reads TGTGCCAGCAGCTCCCGCGAGACCCAGTACTTC. Encoded protein: CASSSRETQYF.

V is TRBV28 and J is TRBJ1-1; D is undetermined. V lost 2 bases and J lost 7, with 5 bases in between. This CDR3 has 11 residues. From germline, CDR1 is MDHEN and CDR2 SYDVKM. The DNA of the CDR3 is TGTGCCAGCAGTTTAGGGTTTGAAGCTTTCTTT. Protein: CASSLGFEAFF. The full variable domain, completed using reference TRBV28 and TRBJ1-1, is DVKVTQSSRYLVKRTGEKVFLECVQDMDHENMFWYRQDPGLGLRLIYFSYDVKMKEKGDIPEGYSVSREKKERFSLILESASTNQTSMYLCASSLGFEAFFGQGTRLTVV.

The rearrangement links TRBV5-1 to TRBJ1-3; unclear D gene. Trimming cost V 5 bases and J 6 bases, with 6 bases left between them. The CDR3 length is 11 residues. CDR1 SGHRS and CDR2 YFSETQ come from the germline V gene. The CDR3 reads CASRDLNTIYF. Here the CDR3 DNA reads TGCGCCAGCAGAGACCTAAACACCATATATTTT.

The genes are TRBV7-3 and TRBJ2-2; D gene ambiguous. Germline CDR1 is SGHTA and CDR2 is FQGTGA. V was cut by 4 bases and J by 4 bases, with 10 bases left in between. This CDR3 has 14 amino acids. The CDR3 coding sequence is TGTGCCAGCAGCTCCCAACTTACCACCGGGGAGCTGTTTTTT. Its translation is CASSSQLTTGELFF.

The chain carries TRBV19 and TRBJ2-6; D is undetermined. The CDR3 is 13 amino acids. V lost 3 bases and J lost 3, with 3 bases in between. Germline values: CDR1 LNHDA, CDR2 SQIVND (reference sequence). CDR3 protein: CASSMSGANVLTF. CDR3 nucleotide sequence: TGTGCCAGTAGTATGAGTGGGGCCAACGTCCTGACTTTC.

This rearrangement joins TRBV27 to TRBJ1-2; a possible D gene is TRBD1 (5 bases). This CDR3 region has 15 residues. Germline assignment: CDR1 MNHEY and CDR2 SMNVEV (reference sequence). The germline V and J ends were trimmed by 4 bases and 4 bases, with 16 bases remaining between them. This chain's CDR3 is CASSSSGLGGYGYTF. In nucleotides, the CDR3 is TGTGCCAGCAGTTCCTCAGGGCTTGGCGGCTATGGCTACACCTTC.

The CDR3 spells CSVERGQGAEAFF. CDR3 DNA: TGCAGCGTTGAGAGGGGACAGGGGGCTGAAGCTTTCTTT. The chain carries TRBV29-1 and TRBJ1-1; TRBD1 matches at 11 bases. CDR1 is SQVTM, CDR2 ANQGSEA, per germline. The CDR3 spans 13 residues. The V gene end was trimmed by 3 bases and the J gene end by 6 bases; junction bases not matched to a gene: 3.

V gene TRBV2 combines with J gene TRBJ2-3; TRBD2 is a possible D gene (6 bases). The CDR3 contains 16 residues. The germline V gene has CDR1 SNHLY and CDR2 FYNNEI. V was trimmed by 2 bases and J by 1 base, leaving 13 bases between them. The CDR3 spells CASSEYFGGGTDTQYF. The CDR3 nucleotides are TGTGCCAGCAGTGAATATTTCGGCGGGGGCACAGATACGCAGTATTTT.

This clone was seen a few times. The CDR3 sequence is CASSARRVDGYTF. DNA for the CDR3: TGTGCCAGCAGTGCCAGGCGGGTTGATGGCTACACCTTC. The genes are TRBV6-1 and TRBJ1-2, with D unresolved. CDR3 size: 13 residues. The V end was cut by 4 bases, the J end by 6 bases, with 12 bases between. Germline loops: CDR1 MNHNS, CDR2 SASEGT.

This clone was counted a single time. The chain carries TRBV5-1 and TRBJ2-1, with 10 bases aligning to TRBD2. The CDR3 is 15 residues long. CDR1 and CDR2 from the germline V gene are SGHRS and YFSETQ. The junction had 10 bases not matched to a gene; V was cut back by 5 bases and J by 8 bases. The CDR3 bases are TGCGCCAGCAGAATAAGCGGGGGGGTATCCGATGAGCAGTTCTTC. Protein sequence: CASRISGGVSDEQFF.

In this sample, this clone turned up once. The chain has TRBV7-8 and TRBJ2-2, with 7 bases identical to TRBD2. This CDR3 has 17 residues. CDR1 and CDR2 from the germline V gene are SGHVS and FQNEAQ. The ends lost 5 bases at V and 1 base at J; junction bases unmatched: 10. The CDR3 DNA is TGTGCCAGCAGCAAACGGTGGCTAGCGGTGAACACCGGGGAGCTGTTTTTT. Encoded protein: CASSKRWLAVNTGELFF.

The chain employs TRBV9 and TRBJ1-2; TRBD1 aligns across 9 bases. The germline V gene encodes CDR1 SGDLS and CDR2 YYNGEE. The CDR3 contains 13 residues. V trimming: 3 bases; J trimming: 5 bases; junction bases outside the gene matches: 2. The CDR3 loop is CASSAQGAYGYTF. CDR3 coding DNA: TGTGCCAGCAGCGCACAGGGGGCGTATGGCTACACCTTC.

The V gene is TRBV4-1, the J gene TRBJ1-5, with D tentatively TRBD1 (6 bases). The CDR3 runs 17 residues. CDR1 and CDR2 (germline): MGHRA, YSYEKL. Trimming pared 1 base from V and 0 bases from J, leaving 13 bases between. The CDR3 is CASSQVGGGYSNQPQHF. CDR3 DNA: TGCGCCAGCAGCCAAGTAGGGGGGGGTTATAGCAATCAGCCCCAGCATTTT.